This TCR beta chain derives from a study of blood T cell repertoires in COVID-19. Study background: Sites across the United States, Italy and Spain contributed samples from acute and convalescent COVID-19. PBMCs, B-cell-depleted T cells, or T cells provided the cDNA or gDNA that made up the material.

V was shortened by 7 bases and J by 0 bases, with 8 bases between the two germline ends. The CDR3 runs to 13 residues. Germline CDR1 and CDR2: SGHNT and YYREEE (reference sequence). In the source study's methods: The assay estimated nucleated cells by amplifying reference gene primers. This table comes from immunoSEQ multiplex PCR, and its TCRdb copy is limited to in-frame clones, with some not included. V, J and clone size reflect that table, while D and trimming were determined from the DNA. The sample lists roughly 300,000 clones, approximately 89% seen once, with less than 2% in the top ten. This clonotype was sampled from a woman aged 25 to 39 with COVID-19, enrolled during active disease. The source material was peripheral blood. The chain joins TRBV5-4 to TRBJ1-3; D unclear. The CDR3 protein is CASATYSGNTIYF. CDR3 nucleotides: TGTGCCAGCGCGACTTACTCTGGAAACACCATATATTTT.